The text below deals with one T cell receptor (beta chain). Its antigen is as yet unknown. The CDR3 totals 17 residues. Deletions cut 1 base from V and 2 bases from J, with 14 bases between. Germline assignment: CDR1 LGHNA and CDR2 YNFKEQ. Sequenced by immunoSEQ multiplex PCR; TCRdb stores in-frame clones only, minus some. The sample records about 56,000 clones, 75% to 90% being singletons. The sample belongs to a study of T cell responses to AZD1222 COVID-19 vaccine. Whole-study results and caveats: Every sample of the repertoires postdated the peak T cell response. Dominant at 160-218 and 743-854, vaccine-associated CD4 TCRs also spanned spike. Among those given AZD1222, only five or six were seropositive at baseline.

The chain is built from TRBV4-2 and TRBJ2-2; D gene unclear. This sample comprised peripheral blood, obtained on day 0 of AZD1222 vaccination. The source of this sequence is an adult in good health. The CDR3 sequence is CASSQVSAGLNTGELFF. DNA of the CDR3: TGTGCCAGCAGCCAAGTGTCTGCAGGCCTCAACACCGGGGAGCTGTTTTTT.